This TCR beta chain is drawn from a study of T cell responses to AZD1222 COVID-19 vaccine. Whole-study context: Analysis merged second doses at about 4 or about 12 weeks.

V lost 9 bases and J lost 2, with 11 bases in between. The CDR3 is made up of 12 amino acids. CDR1 is SEHNR and CDR2 is FQNEAQ in the germline V gene (reference sequence). With regard to this clone: Its antigen is not identified.

Only in-frame clones appear in the TCRdb table, and some are missing; sequencing was by immunoSEQ multiplex PCR. The sample gives 75,000 to 100,000 clones, more than 80% of which show up once; roughly 13% is in the top ten. Study-wide results and caveats: A reported finding is that nearly half of spike-specific TCRs target unmutated variant regions. Among those given AZD1222, only 6 or 7 were seropositive at baseline. White British people made up most donors, females outnumbered males, and clonal diversity was possibly underestimated.

The receptor was derived from an adult in good health. This specimen consisted of peripheral blood, obtained on day 0 of AZD1222 vaccination. This rearrangement joins TRBV7-9 to TRBJ2-7; maybe TRBD1 (5 bases). In nucleotides, the CDR3 is TGTGCCAGTGGGGCAGGGACCTACGAGCAGTACTTC. Its translation is CASGAGTYEQYF. Filled out from reference TRBV7-9 and TRBJ2-7, the complete variable domain reads DTGVSQNPRHKITKRGQNVTFRCDPISEHNRLYWYRQTLGQGPEFLTYFQNEAQLEKSRLLSDRFSAERPKGSFSTLEIQRTEQGDSAMYLCASGAGTYEQYFGPGTRLTVT.